This section outlines one T cell receptor (beta chain) sequence together with its context. No antigen is known for it. A read error may be the cause here, since a much bigger clone is one base away. The source of the sample is a study of read filtering for tumor transcriptome and immune sequencing. The wider study: Patients were approximately 17 male and about 15 female, mean age approximately 70 years, range about 47 to 85.

From 400 to 450 ng of RNA, a library with molecular barcoded alpha/delta and beta/gamma adaptors was made. Each CDR3 protein is one row after TCRdb ran MiXCR on the reads. The table records tens of thousands of distinct CDR3 sequences, around 20% of them present only once. The length of the CDR3 is 16 residues. Germline V gene sequence: CDR1 SGHRS, CDR2 YFSETQ. Study results and limitations: In IR-seq, single-read clonotypes were about 80% of clonotypes but around 3.5% of reads. Correlation between methods rose after single-read clonotypes were removed.

The V gene is TRBV5-1, the J gene TRBJ1-4, with 7 positions matching TRBD1. The sample was a population of CD138-negative cells sorted from bone marrow. The origin of this receptor is a donor aged 40 or over with multiple myeloma. CDR3: CDSSLDGTGVNEKLFF. In nucleotides, the CDR3 is TGCGACAGCAGCTTGGATGGTACAGGGGTAAATGAAAAACTGTTTTTT.